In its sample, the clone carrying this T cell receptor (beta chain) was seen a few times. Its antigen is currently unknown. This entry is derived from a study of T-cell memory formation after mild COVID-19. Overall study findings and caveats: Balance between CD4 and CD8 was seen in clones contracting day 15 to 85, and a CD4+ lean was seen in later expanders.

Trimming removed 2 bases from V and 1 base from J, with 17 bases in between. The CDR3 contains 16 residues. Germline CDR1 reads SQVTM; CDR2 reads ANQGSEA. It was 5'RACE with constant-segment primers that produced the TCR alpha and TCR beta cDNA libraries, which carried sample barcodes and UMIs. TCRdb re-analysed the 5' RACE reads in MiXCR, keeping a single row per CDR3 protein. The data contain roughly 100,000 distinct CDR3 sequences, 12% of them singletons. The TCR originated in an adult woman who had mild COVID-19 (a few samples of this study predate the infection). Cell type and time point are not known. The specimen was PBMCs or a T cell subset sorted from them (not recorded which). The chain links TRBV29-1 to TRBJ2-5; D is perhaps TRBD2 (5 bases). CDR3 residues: CSVEPRGLALQETQYF. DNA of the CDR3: TGCAGCGTTGAACCTCGGGGTCTAGCTCTCCAAGAGACCCAGTACTTC.